The T cell receptor (beta chain) described here comes from a study of blood T cell repertoires in COVID-19. CDR1 is MGHDK, CDR2 SYGVNS, per germline. With 3 bases removed from V and 4 bases from J, the gap between germline ends came to 15 bases. CDR3 size: 15 residues. Produced via immunoSEQ multiplex PCR; TCRdb's table is partial and in-frame only. This table has 200,000 to 250,000 clones, almost 85% appearing once. In assigning cohorts, the study relied on participant-reported clinical history. This receptor was taken from a woman between 50 and 59 years old with acute COVID-19. This chain joins TRBV25-1 and TRBJ1-2, with D uncertain. What was sequenced was PBMCs or T cells enriched from blood (not recorded which). CDR3 protein: CASSDRDGLSYGYTF. The CDR3 DNA sequence: TGTGCCAGCAGTGATAGGGATGGACTGTCCTATGGCTACACCTTC.